The TCR beta chain described here comes from a study of a mutant IDH1 vaccine in newly diagnosed glioma. Study at large: Averaging 40.4 years of age, treated patients were around 62% male and about 38% female. Antecedent treatment encompassed radiotherapy, temozolomide, or their combination; the majority received both. General observations from the study: Among all patients, vaccine-induced immune responses occurred in roughly 93%. Changes to the top peripheral T cell clonotypes appeared unrelated to pseudoprogression.

This clone was found once. Its specificity is unknown. Method: immunoSEQ multiplex PCR; TCRdb's copy keeps in-frame clones and lacks some. Of about 69,000 clones in the sample, 80% to 90% were seen once. V lost 5 bases and J lost 5; bases outside the gene matches: 9. Germline CDR1 and CDR2: SQVTM and ANQGSEA. This CDR3 spans 14 amino acids. Time point meaning: baseline, week 1 (first vaccination visit). Specified treatment: pre-vaccination baseline after standard-of-care therapy. The receptor comes from a young man with glioma. The starting material was PBMCs, obtained from a glioma patient treated with radiotherapy, temozolomide or both. This rearrangement joins TRBV29-1 to TRBJ1-5, with 7 positions matching TRBD1. The chain's CDR3 is CSVQGRGPDQPQHF. The CDR3 DNA follows: TGCAGCGTTCAGGGTAGGGGGCCAGATCAGCCCCAGCATTTT. Based on the CDR3 plus reference TRBV29-1 and TRBJ1-5, the full variable domain is SAVISQKPSRDICQRGTSLTIQCQVDSQVTMMFWYRQQPGQSLTLIATANQGSEATYESGFVIDKFPISRPNLTFSTLTVSNMSPEDSSIYLCSVQGRGPDQPQHFGDGTRLSIL.